The 17 T cell receptor beta chains presented below share a single source sample, sequenced in a study of blood T cell repertoires in COVID-19. Clones were read by immunoSEQ multiplex PCR, and TCRdb kept only the in-frame ones, dropping some. The repertoire holds roughly 360,000 clones, 70% to 90% seen once, with approximately 1.2% in the top ten. The sample comprised PBMCs or T cells enriched from blood (not recorded which). These receptors were collected from a man younger than 45 who had recovered from COVID-19.

This chain connects TRBV5-1 to TRBJ1-6; weak D call: TRBD1 (6 bases). The germline V gene has CDR1 SGHRS and CDR2 YFSETQ. This CDR3 contains 13 residues. Trimming pared 4 bases from V and 10 bases from J, leaving 12 bases between. The CDR3 DNA reads as TGCGCCAGCAGCCGGACAGATACGTCACCCCTCCACTTT. It specifies CASSRTDTSPLHF.

The chain carries TRBV13 and TRBJ1-1; TRBD1 is a possible D gene (6 bases). This CDR3 has 16 residues. Germline CDR1 is PRHDT and CDR2 is FYEKMQ (reference sequence). The ends were cut back, 1 base at V and 6 bases at J, with 18 bases in the middle. The CDR3 loop reads CASSLAGAGAISEAFF. The CDR3 DNA follows: TGTGCCAGCAGCTTAGCCGGGGCAGGGGCGATATCTGAAGCTTTCTTT.

This chain connects TRBV19 to TRBJ1-5; D gene unclear. Germline V gene data show CDR1 as LNHDA and CDR2 as SQIVND (reference sequence). V lost 1 base, J lost 0 bases, and 10 bases lay in between. The CDR3 totals 16 residues. The chain's CDR3 is CASSIGAPHSNQPQHF. CDR3 bases: TGTGCCAGTAGTATAGGGGCACCTCATAGCAATCAGCCCCAGCATTTT.

The CDR3 DNA follows: TGTGCCAGCAGCCCTCTAGAGGGATCTGCTGGAAACACCATATATTTT. This codes for CASSPLEGSAGNTIYF. V usage is TRBV14 and J usage is TRBJ1-3, with unresolved D. V was cut by 4 bases and J by 2 bases, with 15 bases left in between. The CDR3 runs to 16 residues. CDR1 SGHDN and CDR2 FVKESK come from the germline V gene.

J is TRBJ2-3 and V is TRBV5-5, with D hard to call. V lost 4 bases and J lost 5, with 26 bases in between. The CDR3 consists of 18 residues. Per germline, CDR1 SGHKS and CDR2 YYEKEE (reference sequence). CDR3 in DNA: TGTGCCAGCAGCACAGACATGAAAGGCCTACTCGACCTAGATACGCAGTATTTT. Its translation: CASSTDMKGLLDLDTQYF. Drawing the rest from reference TRBV5-5 and TRBJ2-3, the complete variable domain is DAGVTQSPTHLIKTRGQQVTLRCSPISGHKSVSWYQQVLGQGPQFIFQYYEKEERGRGNFPDRFSARQFPNYSSELNVNALLLGDSALYLCASSTDMKGLLDLDTQYFGPGTRLTVL.

In this sample, this clone turned up a few times. The CDR3 DNA follows: TGTGCCACCAGTGGTCCGGGACAGGTGCTGTTTTTT. Translating gives CATSGPGQVLFF. The chain couples TRBV24-1 to TRBJ2-2; 8 bases line up with TRBD1. This CDR3 comprises 12 residues. Germline trimming cut 5 bases from V and 13 bases from J; bases unmatched to any gene: 5. Looked up from germline, CDR1 is KGHDR and CDR2 is SFDVKD.

The chain couples TRBV24-1 to TRBJ2-1, with 12 bases that match TRBD2. Germline CDR1 and CDR2: KGHDR and SFDVKD. V was pared by 4 bases and J by 12 bases, with 6 bases of the junction left unmatched. The CDR3 runs to 14 residues. The CDR3 region has the DNA TGTGCCACCAGTGAGCCAGGACTAGCGGGGCGGCAGTTCTTC. Protein: CATSEPGLAGRQFF.

The chain recombines TRBV13 with TRBJ2-5, with D perhaps TRBD1 (5 bases). This CDR3 is 15 amino acids long. Germline V gene sequence: CDR1 PRHDT, CDR2 FYEKMQ (reference sequence). Trimming pared 0 bases from V and 2 bases from J, leaving 10 bases between. The CDR3 sequence: CASSLGGASQETQYF. CDR3 DNA sequence: TGTGCCAGCAGCTTAGGTGGGGCGTCACAAGAGACCCAGTACTTC. Full variable domain (rest looked up from reference TRBV13 and TRBJ2-5): AAGVIQSPRHLIKEKRETATLKCYPIPRHDTVYWYQQGPGQDPQFLISFYEKMQSDKGSIPDRFSAQQFSDYHSELNMSSLELGDSALYFCASSLGGASQETQYFGPGTRLLVL.

This chain uses TRBV6-5 with TRBJ2-1; 10 bases align to TRBD1. There are 15 residues in the CDR3. Looked up from germline, CDR1 is MNHEY and CDR2 is SVGAGI. With V trimmed by 3 bases and J by 7 bases, 6 bases remained unmatched. The CDR3 DNA follows: TGTGCCAGCAGTTATCCCGGGACAGGGGTGAATGAGCAGTTCTTC. This translates into CASSYPGTGVNEQFF.

The chain links TRBV7-9 to TRBJ1-1, with 7 bases fitting TRBD1. CDR1 and CDR2 from the germline V gene are SEHNR and FQNEAQ (reference sequence). This CDR3 spans 15 amino acids. V trimming: 5 bases; J trimming: 1 base; junction bases outside the gene matches: 7. DNA for the CDR3: TGTGCCAGCAGCAGGATCGGACAGGAGAACACTGAAGCTTTCTTT. Amino acids: CASSRIGQENTEAFF.

The chain has TRBV7-2 and TRBJ1-2; D call uncertain. Germline lookup yields CDR1 SGHTA and CDR2 FQGNSA. Deletions cut 1 base from V and 10 bases from J, with 13 bases between. The CDR3 is made up of 13 amino acids. The CDR3 nucleotides read TGTGCCAGCAGCTTAGGATGGGGAGCCGACTACACCTTC. Protein product: CASSLGWGADYTF.

In this sample, this clone turned up once. The chain employs TRBV12-3 or TRBV12-4 and TRBJ2-1; 7 bases match TRBD1. The CDR3 has 13 amino acids. J was trimmed by 3 bases and V by 10 bases; bases with no gene match: 6. The CDR3 is CATRTGLYNEQFF. The CDR3, as DNA: TGTGCCACGAGGACAGGACTCTACAATGAGCAGTTCTTC.

This clone has just a few counts. The J gene is TRBJ1-6, the V gene TRBV18; 7 bases map to TRBD1. J was trimmed by 7 bases and V by 3 bases; bases with no gene match: 9. Germline V gene data show CDR1 as KGHSH and CDR2 as LQKENI. The CDR3 runs to 16 residues. CDR3 nucleotides: TGTGCCAGCTCACCTAGGGGGACAGCCAACAATTCACCCCTCCACTTT. Its translation is CASSPRGTANNSPLHF. The entire variable domain, with the rest obtained from reference TRBV18 and TRBJ1-6, is as follows: NAGVMQNPRHLVRRRGQEARLRCSPMKGHSHVYWYRQLPEEGLKFMVYLQKENIIDESGMPKERFSAEFPKEGPSILRIQQVVRGDSAAYFCASSPRGTANNSPLHFGNGTRLTVT.

This rearrangement joins TRBV9 to TRBJ1-1; a weak D match, TRBD1 (6 bases). Trimming pared 4 bases from V and 4 bases from J, leaving 14 bases between. The CDR3 runs 14 residues. The germline V gene has CDR1 SGDLS and CDR2 YYNGEE. CDR3 bases: TGTGCCAGCAGCCAGCAAATAGGGGGCACTGAAGCTTTCTTT. Translating gives CASSQQIGGTEAFF.

The J gene is TRBJ2-7, the V gene TRBV27, with TRBD1 as a possible D gene (6 bases). Between the trimmed V and J ends, which lost 5 bases and 4 bases, there was a span of 18 bases. The CDR3 totals 15 residues. The V gene's germline CDR1 is MNHEY and CDR2 SMNVEV (reference sequence). The CDR3 loop is CASSTHREPPYEQYF. Written as DNA, the CDR3 is TGTGCCAGCAGTACCCACAGGGAACCTCCTTACGAGCAGTACTTC.

The V call is TRBV2, the J call TRBJ2-7; a possible D gene is TRBD2 (5 bases). This CDR3 comprises 17 residues. Between the trimmed V and J ends, which lost 0 bases and 6 bases, there was a span of 21 bases. The germline V gene encodes CDR1 SNHLY and CDR2 FYNNEI. Written as DNA, the CDR3 is TGTGCCAGCAGTGAAGCCCTCAGAGCAGGTCGCGGGTTCGAGCAGTACTTC. The encoded protein is CASSEALRAGRGFEQYF.

Only one count was recorded for this clone. The chain links TRBV12-3 or TRBV12-4 to TRBJ2-1, with a weak D call TRBD2 (5 bases). The CDR3 totals 13 residues. Trimming pared 6 bases from V and 5 bases from J, leaving 11 bases between. The CDR3 reads CASSLRRDNEQFF. CDR3 nucleotide sequence: TGTGCCAGCAGCCTAAGGCGGGACAATGAGCAGTTCTTC.